These 2 T cell receptor beta chains share one sample of origin, sequenced in a study of shared clonotypes between healthy human individuals. The method was immunoSEQ multiplex PCR; TCRdb's version includes in-frame clones alone and lacks a portion of them. The sample holds 980,000 or so clones, 60% to 85% seen once. The specimen was memory CD4+ T cells sorted from blood. Subset meaning: CD45RA-negative fraction. The receptors were sampled from a man between 18 and 29 years old in good health.

The chain carries TRBV4-2 and TRBJ2-3; a weak D match, TRBD2 (5 bases). Trimming removed 7 bases from V and 2 bases from J, with 19 bases in between. The CDR3 totals 16 residues. Germline CDR1 LGHNA, CDR2 YNFKEQ. Written as DNA, the CDR3 is TGTGCCAGCATGCCTCTTGGTGCGGGCTTCACAGATACGCAGTATTTT. It translates to CASMPLGAGFTDTQYF.

The CDR3 DNA is TGTGCCAGCGAATACGGGCGTACGGATCAGCCCCAGCATTTT. This gives the protein CASEYGRTDQPQHF. The V and J genes are TRBV18 and TRBJ1-5; D not resolved. The V end lost 8 bases, the J end lost 5 bases, and 16 bases lay between the germline ends. The CDR3 is 14 amino acids. Germline V lookup: CDR1 KGHSH, CDR2 LQKENI.